This T cell receptor beta chain stems from a study of T-cell reconstitution after alpha-beta-depleted transplantation in children. This clonotype was seen only a few times. CDR1 is LNHNV, CDR2 YYDKDF, per germline (reference sequence). The CDR3 loop spans 15 amino acids. J was trimmed by 2 bases and V by 3 bases; bases with no gene match: 2. A library of TCRbeta sequences, prepared with unique molecular identifiers, was generated. TCRdb re-analysed the PCR reads in MiXCR, keeping a single row per CDR3 protein. The sample records some 500,000 distinct CDR3 sequences, around 20% being singletons. This clonotype was sampled from a human donor who donated a stem cell graft to a child with acute lymphoblastic leukemia. Sequencing was performed on PBMCs from the stem cell graft donor, taken from the stem cell graft. The chain has TRBV15 and TRBJ2-1, with 9 bases matching TRBD1. In nucleotides, the CDR3 is TGTGCCACCAGCAGGTGGGACAGGGCCTACAATGAGCAGTTCTTC. Translation: CATSRWDRAYNEQFF.